The 22 T cell receptor beta chains below were found in one sample sequenced in a study of radiotherapy plus CTLA-4 blockade in lung cancer. TCRdb's copy holds only in-frame clones and misses some; the assay was immunoSEQ multiplex PCR. Of some 30,000 clones detected, under 85% appear once; the ten largest clones hold 11% to 15%. Here the sequenced sample was peripheral blood, taken from a patient treated with radiotherapy plus ipilimumab. These TCRs come from a human donor with non-small cell lung cancer that progressed on radiotherapy plus ipilimumab.

This clone has a handful of counts. The J gene is TRBJ1-1, the V gene TRBV5-1; unclear D gene. CDR1 and CDR2 (germline): SGHRS, YFSETQ. The CDR3 consists of 15 residues. Trimming removed 0 bases from V and 0 bases from J, with 9 bases in between. The CDR3 nucleotides are TGCGCCAGCAGCTTGGACGGGATGCTGAACACTGAAGCTTTCTTT. This gives the protein CASSLDGMLNTEAFF.

The chain couples TRBV7-2 to TRBJ1-2, with a tentative D call TRBD1 (6 bases). Germline assignment: CDR1 SGHTA and CDR2 FQGNSA. V lost 5 bases, J lost 8 bases, and 15 bases lay in between. The CDR3 length is 13 residues. For the CDR3, the DNA is TGTGCCAGCAGCACCGGGACAACCACGGGCTACACCTTC. Its translation is CASSTGTTTGYTF.

The sample holds a few counts of this clone. The genes are TRBV7-8 and TRBJ2-5; D may be TRBD1 (6 bases). The CDR3 is 17 amino acids. Germline V gene lookup returns CDR1 SGHVS and CDR2 FQNEAQ. V shed 5 bases and J shed 5 bases, with 24 bases lying between them. The CDR3: CASSPEFTQGVGETQYF. For the CDR3, the DNA is TGTGCCAGCAGCCCCGAATTCACACAGGGAGTTGGGGAGACCCAGTACTTC.

The chain uses TRBV5-6 and TRBJ2-7; 13 bases are shared with TRBD2. There are 16 residues in the CDR3. Per the germline V gene, CDR1 is SGHDT and CDR2 is YYEEEE. J lost 6 bases, V lost 0 bases, and 6 bases had no gene match. DNA of the CDR3: TGTGCCAGCAGCTTGGGGACTAGCGGGAGCTGGGGCGAGCAGTACTTC. This encodes CASSLGTSGSWGEQYF. Full variable domain (outside the CDR3, taken from reference TRBV5-6 and TRBJ2-7): DAGVTQSPTHLIKTRGQQVTLRCSPKSGHDTVSWYQQALGQGPQFIFQYYEEEERQRGNFPDRFSGHQFPNYSSELNVNALLLGDSALYLCASSLGTSGSWGEQYFGPGTRLTVT.

The sample holds one count of this clone. The rearrangement joins TRBV5-1 to TRBJ1-1; a weak D match, TRBD1 (6 bases). Trimming took off 4 bases at V and 9 bases at J, with 13 bases between the two ends. The germline CDR1 and CDR2 sequences are SGHRS and YFSETQ. CDR3 length: 12 residues. This CDR3 is CASSTAGGKAFF. In DNA, the CDR3 is TGCGCCAGCAGCACGGCGGGGGGCAAAGCTTTCTTT.

The rearrangement joins TRBV29-1 to TRBJ1-2; unclear D gene. The CDR3 has 17 residues. The V end was cut by 0 bases, the J end by 4 bases, with 21 bases between. CDR1 and CDR2 from the germline V gene are SQVTM and ANQGSEA. The CDR3 DNA sequence: TGCAGCGTTGAAGATGCACTCTGGGAGCAGGTTAGCTATGGCTACACCTTC. It specifies CSVEDALWEQVSYGYTF.

The chain employs TRBV27 and TRBJ2-5, with TRBD1 identical over 7 bases. The V gene end was trimmed by 7 bases and the J gene end by 5 bases; junction bases not matched to a gene: 10. Germline V gene data show CDR1 as MNHEY and CDR2 as SMNVEV (reference sequence). This CDR3 comprises 14 residues. The CDR3 protein is CASTRQGEMETQYF. Here the CDR3 DNA reads TGTGCCAGCACTAGACAGGGCGAGATGGAGACCCAGTACTTC.

This clone counts as medium-sized. V is TRBV2 and J is TRBJ1-1, with 8 bases aligning to TRBD1. Germline V CDR1 and CDR2: SNHLY, FYNNEI. Trimming removed 2 bases from V and 0 bases from J; junction bases left unmatched: 5. The CDR3 runs to 16 residues. The CDR3 DNA reads TGTGCCAGCAGTGAATCGAGGACAGGGTTGAACACTGAAGCTTTCTTT. It yields the protein CASSESRTGLNTEAFF.

This sequence joins TRBV14 and TRBJ1-6; tentative D call: TRBD1 (5 bases). Germline assignment: CDR1 SGHDN and CDR2 FVKESK. This CDR3 contains 14 residues. V was pared by 1 base and J by 7 bases, with 8 bases between. CDR3: CASSQGQLNSPLHF. The DNA of the CDR3 is TGTGCCAGCAGCCAAGGACAGCTCAATTCACCCCTCCACTTT.

V gene TRBV4-1 combines with J gene TRBJ2-5, with D tentatively TRBD1 (5 bases). Germline V gives CDR1 MGHRA, CDR2 YSYEKL. The ends were cut back, 4 bases at V and 5 bases at J, with 14 bases in the middle. There are 14 residues in the CDR3. CDR3 amino acids: CASSPTGSRETQYF. The DNA of the CDR3 is TGCGCCAGCAGCCCAACAGGTAGCCGGGAGACCCAGTACTTC.

This clone was observed a single time. The chain links TRBV5-1 to TRBJ2-2, with D possibly TRBD1 on 6 matching bases. Germline-derived CDR1 and CDR2 are SGHRS and YFSETQ. The CDR3 is 16 amino acids. V lost 4 bases, J lost 7 bases, and 20 bases lay in between. CDR3 bases: TGCGCCAGCAGCCCCCTCCCCGACAGGATCCTCGGGGAGCTGTTTTTT. Translated: CASSPLPDRILGELFF.

To note about this clone: The junction does not match germline at one end; this may be a read error. The chain combines TRBV5-6 with TRBJ2-7, with D uncertain. The CDR3 has 12 residues. Per the germline V gene, CDR1 is SGHDT and CDR2 is YYEEEE. Here the CDR3 reads CASSSGSNEQYF. CDR3 coding DNA: TGTGCCAGCAGCTCCGGCTCCAACGAGCAGTACTTC.

This chain joins TRBV10-3 and TRBJ1-1, with 9 bases that match TRBD1. V lost 6 bases to trimming and J lost 0 bases; unmatched junction nucleotides: 5. The length of the CDR3 is 15 residues. CDR1 is ENHRY, CDR2 SYGVKD, per germline. The chain's CDR3 is CAISAGTGMNTEAFF. The CDR3 coding sequence is TGTGCCATCAGCGCCGGGACAGGGATGAACACTGAAGCTTTCTTT.

The V gene is TRBV27, the J gene TRBJ2-1; D is undetermined. The germline CDR1 and CDR2 sequences are MNHEY and SMNVEV (reference sequence). The CDR3 length is 13 residues. The V end was cut by 2 bases, the J end by 3 bases, with 5 bases between. CDR3 nucleotides: TGTGCCAGCAGTTTAAGGGACTACAATGAGCAGTTCTTC. Translated: CASSLRDYNEQFF.

This clone was seen a single time. V gene TRBV7-3 combines with J gene TRBJ2-7; 8 bases line up with TRBD1. The CDR3 covers 16 residues. Germline V CDR1 and CDR2: SGHTA, FQGTGA. J lost 7 bases, V lost 5 bases, and 16 bases had no gene match. The CDR3 DNA sequence: TGTGCCAGCAGCCCCTCTTCGGTGGACAGGGCGGAGGAGCAGTACTTC. Translation: CASSPSSVDRAEEQYF.

The chain carries TRBV27 and TRBJ1-1, with D possibly being TRBD1 (5 bases). The germline V and J ends were trimmed by 1 base and 4 bases, with 16 bases remaining between them. The germline V gene encodes CDR1 MNHEY and CDR2 SMNVEV (reference sequence). The CDR3 length is 16 residues. The CDR3 spells CASSLLQGPAGTEAFF. The CDR3 region has the DNA TGTGCCAGCAGTTTATTGCAGGGCCCGGCGGGCACTGAAGCTTTCTTT.

The V and J genes are TRBV5-5 and TRBJ1-1, with a possible D match to TRBD1 (5 bases). The CDR3 is made up of 14 amino acids. Germline V gene sequence: CDR1 SGHKS, CDR2 YYEKEE (reference sequence). Deletions cut 0 bases from V and 4 bases from J, with 10 bases between. This CDR3 reads CASSLGSGPTEAFF. In DNA form, the CDR3 reads TGTGCCAGCAGCTTGGGTTCAGGGCCCACTGAAGCTTTCTTT.

The CDR3 reads CASSTGARTEAFF. For the CDR3, the DNA is TGTGCCAGCAGCACGGGGGCTCGGACTGAAGCTTTCTTT. V and J are TRBV7-6 and TRBJ1-1; D perhaps matches TRBD1 (6 bases). This CDR3 has 13 amino acids. The germline gives CDR1 SGHVS, CDR2 FNYEAQ. Trimming took off 5 bases at V and 5 bases at J, with 12 bases between the two ends. Combining the CDR3 with reference TRBV7-6 and TRBJ1-1 gives the whole variable domain GAGVSQSPRYKVTKRGQDVALRCDPISGHVSLYWYRQALGQGPEFLTYFNYEAQQDKSGLPNDRFSAERPEGSISTLTIQRTEQRDSAMYRCASSTGARTEAFFGQGTRLTVV.

This clone was counted only a few times. The V call is TRBV6-5, the J call TRBJ2-5; D may be TRBD2 (6 bases). CDR3 length equals 15 residues. CDR1 and CDR2 (germline): MNHEY, SVGAGI. Trimming removed 0 bases from V and 0 bases from J, with 8 bases in between. CDR3 coding DNA: TGTGCCAGCAGTTACTCGGGCGGGGACCAAGAGACCCAGTACTTC. It translates to CASSYSGGDQETQYF.

J is TRBJ1-4 and V is TRBV18, with D possibly TRBD1 on 5 matching bases. The germline V and J ends were trimmed by 5 bases and 7 bases, with 23 bases remaining between them. CDR3 length equals 17 residues. The V gene's germline CDR1 is KGHSH and CDR2 LQKENI. The CDR3 region has the DNA TGTGCCAGCTCAACGCGAGGGACCCGGGGCCCGAGTGAAAAACTGTTTTTT. Translated, it gives CASSTRGTRGPSEKLFF.

This chain connects TRBV2 to TRBJ2-1; D gene unclear. Trimming took 2 bases from V and 0 from J, leaving 8 bases between them. In germline, CDR1 is SNHLY, CDR2 FYNNEI. The CDR3 is 15 residues long. The CDR3, as DNA: TGTGCCAGCAGTGAAACCGTTAGCTCCTACAATGAGCAGTTCTTC. Translation: CASSETVSSYNEQFF. Filled out from reference TRBV2 and TRBJ2-1, the complete variable domain reads EPEVTQTPSHQVTQMGQEVILRCVPISNHLYFYWYRQILGQKVEFLVSFYNNEISEKSEIFDDQFSVERPDGSNFTLKIRSTKLEDSAMYFCASSETVSSYNEQFFGPGTRLTVL.

In its sample, this clone was seen once. This chain joins TRBV28 and TRBJ2-6, with D unclear. The CDR3 contains 18 residues. Per the germline V gene, CDR1 is MDHEN and CDR2 is SYDVKM. Trimming pared 4 bases from V and 0 bases from J, leaving 16 bases between. Written as DNA, the CDR3 is TGTGCCAGCAGTTACCCAACCCGCGGAAGCTCTGGGGCCAACGTCCTGACTTTC. Amino acid sequence: CASSYPTRGSSGANVLTF.